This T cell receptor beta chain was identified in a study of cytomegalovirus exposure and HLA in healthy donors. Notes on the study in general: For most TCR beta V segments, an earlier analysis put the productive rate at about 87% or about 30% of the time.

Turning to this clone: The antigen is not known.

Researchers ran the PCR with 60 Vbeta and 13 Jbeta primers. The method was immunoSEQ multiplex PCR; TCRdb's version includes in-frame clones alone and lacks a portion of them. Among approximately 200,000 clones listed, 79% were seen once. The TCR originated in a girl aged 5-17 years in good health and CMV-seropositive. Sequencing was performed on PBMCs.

CDR3 nucleotides: TGTGCCAGCAGTTACGGACAGAAGGAAAAACTGTTTTTT. This codes for CASSYGQKEKLFF. This chain joins TRBV6-6 and TRBJ1-4; D may be TRBD1 (6 bases). The V gene lost 2 bases and the J gene lost 8 bases, with 9 bases spanning the gap. CDR3 length: 13 amino acids. In germline, CDR1 is MNHNY, CDR2 SVGAGI (reference sequence).